Reported below is one T cell receptor (beta chain). Antigen specificity is unknown. Other DNA sequences in this specimen translate into the identical CDR3. The germline V gene has CDR1 MGHDK and CDR2 SYGVNS. The CDR3 totals 14 residues. J gave up 7 bases and V 4 bases, and 5 bases lay outside the gene matches. The PCR had 60 Vbeta and 13 Jbeta primers. Assay used: immunoSEQ multiplex PCR; TCRdb lists only in-frame clones, some missing. The table lists 200,000 to 250,000 clones, 70% of them singletons. The sample belongs to a study of cytomegalovirus exposure and HLA in healthy donors. Study results and limitations: Being productive about 87% or about 30% of the time was typical of most TCR beta V segments in an earlier analysis.

V is TRBV25-1 and J is TRBJ2-1; 9 bases line up with TRBD2. The sequenced sample was PBMCs. The clonotype originates from a man aged 35-49 years in good health and CMV-seropositive. This chain's CDR3 is CASSVAGGRNEQFF. The DNA of the CDR3 is TGTGCCAGCAGTGTGGCGGGGGGGCGGAATGAGCAGTTCTTC.